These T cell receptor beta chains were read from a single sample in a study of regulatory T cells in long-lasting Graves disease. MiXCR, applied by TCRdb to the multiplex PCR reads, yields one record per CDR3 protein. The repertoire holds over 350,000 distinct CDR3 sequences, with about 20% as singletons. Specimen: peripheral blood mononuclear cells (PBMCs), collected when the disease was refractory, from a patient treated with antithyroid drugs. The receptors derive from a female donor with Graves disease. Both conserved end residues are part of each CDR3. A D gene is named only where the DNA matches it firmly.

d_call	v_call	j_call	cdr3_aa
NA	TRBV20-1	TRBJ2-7	CSARAPGGYEQYF
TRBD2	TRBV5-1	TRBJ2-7	CASSFSSSGNYEQYF
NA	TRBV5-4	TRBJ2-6	CASSSPNGDAGANVLTF
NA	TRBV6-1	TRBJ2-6	CATRNPRVSSGANVLTF
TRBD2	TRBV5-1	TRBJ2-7	CASSLDGTSGRNEQYF
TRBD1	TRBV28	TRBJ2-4	CASSPGTGVAKNIQYF
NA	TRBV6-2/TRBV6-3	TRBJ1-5	CASSEQNNQPQHF
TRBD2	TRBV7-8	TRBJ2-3	CASSQTSGRTVDTQYF
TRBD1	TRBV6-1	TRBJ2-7	CASNPHSGQGYEQYF
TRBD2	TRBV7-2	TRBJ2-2	CASSLRGGSPNTGELFF
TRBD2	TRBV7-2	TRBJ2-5	CASSLIAGHQETQYF
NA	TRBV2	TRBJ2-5	CASRERPPGTQYF
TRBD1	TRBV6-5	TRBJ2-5	CASSFRRGRDRDEETQYF
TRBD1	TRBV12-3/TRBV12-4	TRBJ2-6	CASSSGQGVTGANVLTF
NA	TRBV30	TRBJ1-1	CAWSPQGNTEAFF
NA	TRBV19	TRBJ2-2	CASRTHRANTGELFF
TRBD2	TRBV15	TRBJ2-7	CATRAGGSIYEQYF
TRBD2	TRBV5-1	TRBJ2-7	CASSIRPGLAGPLTSYEQYF
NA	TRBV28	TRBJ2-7	CASSLWSLRVASSYEQYF
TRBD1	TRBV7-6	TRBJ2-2	CASSLGTGVTGELFF